This TCR beta chain was captured by sequencing in a study of shared clonotypes between healthy human individuals. CDR3 length: 15 residues. V lost 1 base to trimming and J lost 1 base; unmatched junction nucleotides: 2. Germline CDR1 reads SGHNT; CDR2 reads YYREEE (reference sequence). Assay used: immunoSEQ multiplex PCR; TCRdb lists only in-frame clones, some missing. The sample consists of about 2.4 million clones, around 90% of them appearing once. Sequenced material: naive CD4+ T cells sorted from blood. Subset meaning: CD45RA+ positively selected. This receptor was taken from a man aged 18 to 30 in good health. This sequence joins TRBV5-4 and TRBJ2-3; TRBD2 matches 8 bases. CDR3 sequence: CASSLRAGGTDTQYF. As DNA, the CDR3 is TGTGCCAGCAGCTTGAGAGCGGGGGGCACAGATACGCAGTATTTT.